This T cell receptor beta chain was sequenced during a study of cytomegalovirus exposure and HLA in healthy donors. The overall study: Unique TCRs from HLA-typed donors, 75 million to 100 million of them, were held in an early data release.

The PCR had 60 Vbeta and 13 Jbeta primers. Libraries were prepared by immunoSEQ multiplex PCR; TCRdb keeps only in-frame clonotypes and omits some of them. The sample records under 140,000 clones, over 65% being singletons. Worth noting for this clone: Its antigen is not identified.

Regarding the study as a whole: Rates of TCR association differed by HLA locus in a later analysis, with DRB1 highest and HLA-C lowest. Listed as cytomegalovirus-associated were roughly 180 TCR beta chains.

This TCR derives from a man aged 25 to 40 in good health and CMV-seropositive. The sample was PBMCs.

CDR3 sequence (DNA): TGTGCCAGCAGCTTAGCCAGCGGTAGCTCCTACGAGCAGTACTTC. Translating it yields CASSLASGSSYEQYF. V gene TRBV7-2 combines with J gene TRBJ2-7, with a possible D match to TRBD2 (5 bases). There are 15 residues in the CDR3. Per the germline V gene, CDR1 is SGHTA and CDR2 is FQGNSA. Trimming pared 0 bases from V and 0 bases from J, leaving 9 bases between.